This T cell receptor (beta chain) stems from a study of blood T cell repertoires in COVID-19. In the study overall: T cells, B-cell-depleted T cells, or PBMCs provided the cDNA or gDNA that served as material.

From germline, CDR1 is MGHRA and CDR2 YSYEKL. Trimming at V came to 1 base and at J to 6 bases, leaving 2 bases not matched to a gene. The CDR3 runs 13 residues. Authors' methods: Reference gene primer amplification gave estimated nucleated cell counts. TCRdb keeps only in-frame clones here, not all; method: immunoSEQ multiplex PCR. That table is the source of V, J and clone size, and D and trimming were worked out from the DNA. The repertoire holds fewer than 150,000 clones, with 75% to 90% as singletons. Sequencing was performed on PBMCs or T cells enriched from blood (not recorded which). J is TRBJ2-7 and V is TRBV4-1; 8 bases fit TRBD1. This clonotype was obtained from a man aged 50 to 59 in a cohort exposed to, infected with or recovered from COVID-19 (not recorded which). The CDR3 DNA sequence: TGCGCCAGCAGCCAAGCTGACAGGGGCGAGCAGTACTTC. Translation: CASSQADRGEQYF.